This TCR beta chain was identified during a study of cytomegalovirus exposure and HLA in healthy donors. Study-wide background: It was reported in a later analysis that the roughly 120 validation repertoires used the same platform as the roughly 700 first-cohort repertoires. General study results and limits: The authors enumerated some 170 TCR beta chains as linked to cytomegalovirus. As was reported, the classifier diagnosed cytomegalovirus status with high specificity and sensitivity.

The protocol was immunoSEQ multiplex PCR, while the TCRdb copy is restricted to in-frame clones and leaves out a portion. The sample comprises around 130,000 clones, 85% to 90% of which are singletons, and around 3.5% rests with the top ten. In regard to this clone: Its target is unknown.

The CDR3 runs to 17 residues. Per germline, CDR1 SNHLY and CDR2 FYNNEI. The J segment lost 7 bases and the V segment lost 1 base, leaving 13 bases of the junction unmatched. The chain links TRBV2 to TRBJ1-5; 7 nucleotides align to TRBD1. This clonotype originated in a man aged 30-40 years in good health and CMV-seronegative. Sequences were obtained from PBMCs. CDR3 residues: CASSEVQGVILRQPQHF. In DNA form, the CDR3 reads TGTGCCAGCAGTGAAGTGCAGGGGGTCATACTACGGCAGCCCCAGCATTTT.